A selection of T cell receptor beta chains follows, all from one sample in a study of cytomegalovirus exposure and HLA in healthy donors. Generated by immunoSEQ multiplex PCR, the TCRdb table keeps only in-frame clones and is missing some. Of about 190,000 clones in the sample, roughly four fifths are singletons; the top ten hold around 1.6%. The specimen sequenced was PBMCs. The origin of the receptors is a man aged 50-60 years in good health and CMV-seronegative. The CDR3 runs from the conserved cysteine through the conserved F or W. Fields, in order: V gene, J gene, CDR3 length, clone size, D gene, CDR3 DNA, CDR3 protein. The D gene is left open where the match is weak. Not all rows give a size; the values are once, few, many and, for expanded clones, a class.

V: TRBV5-4
J: TRBJ2-7
length: 14
size: -
D: -
DNA: TGTGCCAGCAGCTTTAGCGGAGGGGCTCCCGAGCAGTACTTC
CDR3: CASSFSGGAPEQYF

V: TRBV5-1
J: TRBJ2-3
length: 15
size: once
D: TRBD1
DNA: TGCGCCAGCAGTCGGGGACAGGGTCCCACAGATACGCAGTATTTT
CDR3: CASSRGQGPTDTQYF

V: TRBV27
J: TRBJ2-1
length: 16
size: -
D: -
DNA: TGTGCCAGCCAGACCGACCCTAGGAGCTCCTACAATGAGCAGTTCTTC
CDR3: CASQTDPRSSYNEQFF

V: TRBV18
J: TRBJ1-5
length: 14
size: -
D: -
DNA: TGTGCCAGCTCACTGGGGGGTCCCTATCAGCCCCAGCATTTT
CDR3: CASSLGGPYQPQHF

V: TRBV7-2
J: TRBJ1-1
length: 12
size: -
D: -
DNA: TGTGCCAGCAGCTTGAAGCAGGGGGAAGCTTTCTTT
CDR3: CASSLKQGEAFF

V: TRBV5-4
J: TRBJ2-3
length: 11
size: -
D: -
DNA: TGTGCCAGCTGGCGGGGAAATACGCAGTATTTT
CDR3: CASWRGNTQYF

V: TRBV18
J: TRBJ1-2
length: 12
size: -
D: -
DNA: TGTGCCAGCTCACCGGTACAGAAGGACTACACCTTC
CDR3: CASSPVQKDYTF

V: TRBV2
J: TRBJ2-7
length: 13
size: -
D: -
DNA: TGTGCCAGCAGCCACCTACTCCCCTACGAGCAGTACTTC
CDR3: CASSHLLPYEQYF

V: TRBV7-9
J: TRBJ2-7
length: 13
size: -
D: -
DNA: TGTGCCAGCAGCTTAACCCCAGTTTACGAGCAGTACTTC
CDR3: CASSLTPVYEQYF

V: TRBV5-1
J: TRBJ2-7
length: 14
size: few
D: TRBD2
DNA: TGCGCCAGCAGCCCCAAGGCGGGAGCAGACGAGCAGTACTTC
CDR3: CASSPKAGADEQYF

V: TRBV10-3
J: TRBJ2-2
length: 14
size: -
D: -
DNA: TGTGCCATCAAGGGGACATCAGCTACCGGGGAGCTGTTTTTT
CDR3: CAIKGTSATGELFF

V: TRBV6-4
J: TRBJ1-1
length: 14
size: -
D: -
DNA: TGTGCCAGCAGTGACACAGACAGGAACACTGAAGCTTTCTTT
CDR3: CASSDTDRNTEAFF

V: TRBV6-1
J: TRBJ2-5
length: 11
size: -
D: TRBD2
DNA: TGTGCCAGCACCTCGGGGGGGGCCCAGTACTTC
CDR3: CASTSGGAQYF

V: TRBV5-5
J: TRBJ2-7
length: 14
size: -
D: TRBD1
DNA: TGTGCCAGCAGCCGGACAGGGGGCTTCGACGAGCAGTACTTC
CDR3: CASSRTGGFDEQYF

V: TRBV30
J: TRBJ1-5
length: 13
size: -
D: -
DNA: TGTGCCTGGAGTGTACGGGTTGATCAGCCCCAGCATTTT
CDR3: CAWSVRVDQPQHF

V: TRBV6-5
J: TRBJ2-5
length: 15
size: -
D: TRBD1
DNA: TGTGCCAGCAGTTACCGAGGGGGCTACCAAGAGACCCAGTACTTC
CDR3: CASSYRGGYQETQYF